This T cell receptor beta chain was sequenced during a study of control samples from healthy donors and cancer patients. The CDR3 has 17 residues. Trimming took 3 bases from V and 7 from J; bases not matched to a gene: 14. Germline V gives CDR1 WNHNN, CDR2 SYGVQD (reference sequence). Measured with immunoSEQ multiplex PCR; TCRdb has only the in-frame clones, and not every one. The sample contains some 150,000 clones, around 94% of which appear only once. The TCR originated in a man aged 55 to 70 with colorectal cancer. The genes are TRBV10-1 and TRBJ2-5, with 10 bases matching TRBD2. The sequenced sample consisted of PBMCs. The CDR3 DNA is TGCGCCAGCAGTGACCAGACTAGCGGGCCTATTTGGGGGACCCAGTACTTC. It specifies CASSDQTSGPIWGTQYF.